Shown below are 3 T cell receptor beta chains from a single sample sequenced in a study of regulatory T cells in long-lasting Graves disease. Indicated time point: persistent/refractory GD, antithyroid drugs over 5 years with positive TRAb. Isolated PBMC RNA provided the starting material for the TCR library. Arm-PCR of CDR3 regions with iRepertoire HTBI primers generated TCR beta libraries. TCRdb called the multiplex PCR reads again in MiXCR, with one record for every CDR3 protein. The sample carries about 460,000 distinct CDR3 sequences, approximately 23% recorded once. The sample was peripheral blood mononuclear cells (PBMCs), taken when the disease was refractory, from a patient treated with antithyroid drugs. The receptors shown here come from a female donor with Graves disease.

This clonotype was seen only a few times. The CDR3: CASSLPGGTDTQYF. CDR3 in DNA: TGTGCCAGCAGTTTACCGGGCGGCACAGATACGCAGTATTTT. The chain combines TRBV12-3 or TRBV12-4 with TRBJ2-3; D remains ambiguous. V lost 2 bases and J lost 1, with 7 bases in between. CDR3 length equals 14 residues.

Ten or more counts support this clonotype. The chain joins TRBV3-1 to TRBJ2-7; 8 bases map to TRBD2. The CDR3 consists of 13 residues. The ends lost 1 base at V and 10 bases at J; junction bases unmatched: 6. Germline loops: CDR1 LGHDT, CDR2 YNNKEL (reference sequence). The CDR3 DNA sequence: TGTGCCAGCAGCCAAGGGGAGCGGGGGTTACAGTACTTC. As protein: CASSQGERGLQYF.

This clonotype came up many times. The chain carries TRBV28 and TRBJ2-7; perhaps D is TRBD1 or TRBD2 (5 bases each). The V and J ends lost 3 bases and 0 bases respectively, with 12 bases between them. Germline V gene sequence: CDR1 MDHEN, CDR2 SYDVKM. This CDR3 has 15 amino acids. The CDR3 DNA sequence: TGTGCCAGCAGTTTCTTGGGACGGAACTCCTACGAGCAGTACTTC. It is translated as CASSFLGRNSYEQYF.